This TCR beta chain was sequenced in a study of blood T cell repertoires in COVID-19. Produced via immunoSEQ multiplex PCR; TCRdb's table is partial and in-frame only. The table lists over 85,000 clones, around 80% of them singletons, with around 9.8% in the top ten. Germline CDR1 is SNHLY and CDR2 is FYNNEI. The ends lost 4 bases at V and 8 bases at J; junction bases unmatched: 7. The CDR3 extends over 14 amino acids. This receptor was identified in a man in his sixties with active or convalescent COVID-19. The rearrangement uses TRBV2 and TRBJ2-2; 7 nucleotides agree with TRBD2. Sample: peripheral blood. The CDR3 sequence is CASSGTRLIGELFF. The CDR3, as DNA: TGTGCCAGCAGTGGGACTAGGTTGATTGGGGAGCTGTTTTTT.